This T cell receptor (beta chain) was found in a study of blood T cell repertoires in COVID-19. Study-level background: Researchers got acute and convalescent COVID-19 samples from the United States, Italy and Spain. PBMCs, B-cell-depleted T cells, or T cells provided the cDNA or gDNA that made up the material.

Enrollment of patients from Seattle took place during active infection, with longitudinal follow-up. In the authors' workflow: Counts of nucleated cells, estimated from reference gene primer amplification, were obtained. TCRdb's copy holds only in-frame clones and misses some; the assay was immunoSEQ multiplex PCR. V, J and clone size reflect that table, while D and trimming were determined from the DNA. The sample comprises approximately 110,000 clones, about 85% of which are singletons, and roughly 3% rests with the top ten. This CDR3 is built from 15 residues. Trimming cost V 6 bases and J 0 bases, with 14 bases left between them. Germline V lookup: CDR1 MNHEY, CDR2 SVGAGI.

The chain links TRBV6-5 to TRBJ1-1; D ambiguous. Sequencing used peripheral blood. The sequence was collected from a woman at least 80 years old with COVID-19, enrolled during active disease. CDR3 amino acids: CASSPRVGVNTEAFF. The CDR3 nucleotides read TGTGCCAGCAGCCCCCGGGTCGGGGTGAACACTGAAGCTTTCTTT.